This T cell receptor beta chain was obtained from a study of CXCR3-negative and CXCR3-positive naive CD8 T cells (dated by TCRdb to the late 2010s). About the investigation overall: In total, 130 million to 150 million TRB reads were obtained, which works out to roughly 1.5 +/- 0.3 million reads per library. Diversity and physicochemical repertoire analyses were performed on around 10 donors pooled from two independent experiments. For the TRBV-TRBJ cluster analysis, the naive subsets came from 5 or 6 donors, while the memory cells came from 3 donors.

Paper-wide results and their limitations: Comparably high repertoire diversity was found in both naive subsets, whereas much lower repertoire diversity was found in memory CD8+ T cells. TRB CDR3s from CXCR3-positive naive cells showed higher hydrophobicity (lower Kidera factor 4), lower energy, and higher strength and volume indices than CXCR3-negative naive cells. Surface CD5, linked to self-reactivity in mice, was comparable between naive subsets; TCR interaction strength was therefore also inferred from TRB CDR3 physicochemical properties. Freshly isolated PBMCs were used for most assays because CXCR3 expression partially decreased after cryopreservation. Within the same donor, TRBV-TRBJ usage looked similar between naive CXCR3-negative and CXCR3-positive cells, but memory cells had distinct patterns.

Each CD8+ T cell subset was flow-sorted in triplicate, with 300,000 cells per subset placed directly into RLT lysis buffer. To exclude memory contaminants, naive CD8+ T cells were stringently defined as CD45RO-CCR7+CD27+CD95-. Peripheral blood mononuclear cells were isolated from buffy coats by standard density gradient centrifugation. A FACSAria III was used to flow-sort naive CD8+ T cells into CXCR3-negative and CXCR3-positive populations. Total RNA was extracted from sorted cells using an RNeasy Mini Kit. Spanning cysteine to phenylalanine, the CDR3 consists of 15 amino acids. The entry carries no DNA sequence. The germline V gene (reference sequence) sets CDR1 to SEHNR and CDR2 to FQNEAQ. The instrument was a NextSeq 550. The Human TCR Profiling Kit (MiLaboratory) was used to make UMI-labeled 5' RACE TRB cDNA libraries. The full amount of extracted RNA was used for cDNA synthesis, and the full amount of resulting cDNA was used for PCR amplification. Libraries were prepared in parallel with an identical number of PCR cycles. As for how the authors treated the data: With a requirement of at least two reads per UMI, MIGEC and MiXCR extracted about 50,000 +/- 10,000 unique UMI-labeled TRB cDNA molecules per library. An average of approximately 40,000 +/- 10,000 functional in-frame TRB CDR3 nucleotide clonotypes without stop codons was found per library. After downsampling to 5000 UMI-labeled TRB molecules per sample, diversity metrics such as normalized Shannon-Wiener and Chao1 were calculated in VDJtools. For the central five CDR3 residues, VDJtools calculated physicochemical properties weighted by clonotype size, namely interaction energy, strength, volume and Kidera factor 4. TCRdb reprocessed the public reads and reports one entry per CDR3 protein sequence, without DNA. The V and J calls here are based on TCRdb, not the publication. The sample's table lists a count of about 50,000 distinct CDR3 sequences. Of the sample, around 0.6% is held by the ten largest clones.

In regard to this clonotype: Its antigen specificity is not known.

The receptor's source is a human donor in good health. Some clones in this sample may be carry-over from other donors' samples. The sequenced sample was naive CXCR3+ CD8+ T cells from blood. Interpreted using the paper, the cell subset or site label stands for: CD45RO-CCR7+CD27+CD95- naive CD8+ T cells expressing CXCR3 (TNR3+). The V and J genes are TRBV7-9 and TRBJ1-1; TCRdb's D call of TRBD1 is untestable without DNA. The CDR3 sequence is CASSLVGRGDTEAFF. Reference TRBV7-9 and TRBJ1-1 proteins supply the regions before and after the CDR3; the full variable domain is: DTGVSQNPRHKITKRGQNVTFRCDPISEHNRLYWYRQTLGQGPEFLTYFQNEAQLEKSRLLSDRFSAERPKGSFSTLEIQRTEQGDSAMYLCASSLVGRGDTEAFFGQGTRLTVV.